This T cell receptor (beta chain) was sequenced during a study of T cell repertoires in cytomegalovirus infection. There are 14 residues in the CDR3. CDR1 and CDR2 from the germline V gene are MDHEN and SYDVKM. The V and J ends lost 3 bases and 3 bases respectively, with 12 bases between them. Study-level findings and limits: Carriers of CMV plus the relevant HLA were identified by cumulative public TCR beta family frequency. HLA-C-restricted TCR beta clonotypes specific for CMV led the ex vivo response.

TCRdb reanalysed the reads using MiXCR and keeps one entry per CDR3 protein. The data contain approximately 260,000 distinct CDR3 sequences, 15% to 20% of them singletons. This clonotype was detected many times. Its matching antigen is unknown. Source material: CD8+ T cells from PBMCs. The J gene is TRBJ2-7, the V gene TRBV28; D uncertain. The origin of this receptor is a human donor in good health (CMV status not recorded). Some clones in this sample may be carry-over from other donors' samples. In DNA form, the CDR3 reads TGTGCCAGCAGTTTTTCGGCGGCCGTCTACGAGCAGTACTTC. Its translation: CASSFSAAVYEQYF.